The 30 T cell receptor beta chains below all came from one sample that was sequenced in a study of tumor and adjacent non-tumor tissue in lung cancer. No cell sorting was done before RNA was extracted from the tissue. Three rounds of nested PCR, following a modified ARM-PCR protocol, produced the TCRbeta library. One entry per CDR3 protein results from TCRdb running MiXCR on the multiplex PCR reads. The sample includes over 110,000 distinct CDR3 sequences, 66% of them seen just once. Sample: lung tumor tissue. The receptors originated from a man between 60 and 75 years old with small cell lung cancer.

To note about this clonotype: A junction end diverges from the germline sequence, so it may reflect a read error. The chain combines TRBV24-1 with TRBJ2-3; D perhaps matches TRBD1 (6 bases). The CDR3 is made up of 11 amino acids. Germline V gene lookup returns CDR1 KGHDR and CDR2 SFDVKD. CDR3 region: CTTGGGDRRYF. As DNA, the CDR3 is TGTACCACCGGCGGCGGAGACAGGAGGTATTTT.

Details on this clonotype: Germline and junction disagree at one end, which may indicate a read error. The V call is TRBV5-4, the J call TRBJ2-7, with TRBD1 matching 8 bases. Per the germline V gene, CDR1 is SGHNT and CDR2 is YYREEE (reference sequence). The CDR3 sequence is 16 residues long. In DNA form, the CDR3 reads TGTGCCAACAGCTTGTCATATGGACAGGGCCCCTACGCGCAGTACTTC. Encoded protein: CANSLSYGQGPYAQYF.

This clonotype appeared many times. CDR3 residues: CASSLASRDTGELFF. CDR3 DNA sequence: TGTGCCAGCAGTTTAGCGTCCCGGGACACCGGGGAGCTGTTTTTT. V gene TRBV12-3 or TRBV12-4 combines with J gene TRBJ2-2; D uncertain. The CDR3 extends over 15 amino acids. The ends were cut back, 0 bases at V and 3 bases at J, with 8 bases in the middle.

Points on this clonotype: At one of its ends the junction is not consistent with the germline gene, which may arise from a read error. The chain is built from TRBV11-1 and TRBJ2-2; 8 nucleotides agree with TRBD1. From germline, CDR1 is SGHAT and CDR2 FQDESV (reference sequence). This CDR3 contains 16 residues. Written as DNA, the CDR3 is TGTGCCAACAGCTTCCCGGACAGGGTAGACATCGGGGAGCTGTTTTTT. Its protein product is CANSFPDRVDIGELFF.

V and J are TRBV5-4 and TRBJ1-1, with TRBD1 matching over 10 bases. CDR1 SGHNT and CDR2 YYREEE come from the germline V gene (reference sequence). Trimming removed 4 bases from V and 4 bases from J; junction bases left unmatched: 10. The CDR3 sequence is 16 residues long. CDR3 sequence (DNA): TGTGCCAGCAGCCAATTGACAGGGGGCGGAATCACTGAAGCTTTCTTT. This translates into CASSQLTGGGITEAFF. Variable domain in full (rest from reference TRBV5-4 and TRBJ1-1): ETGVTQSPTHLIKTRGQQVTLRCSSQSGHNTVSWYQQALGQGPQFIFQYYREEENGRGNFPPRFSGLQFPNYSSELNVNALELDDSALYLCASSQLTGGGITEAFFGQGTRLTVV.

This clonotype appeared a single time. One junction end does not reproduce the germline sequence, and a read error may be involved. The chain links TRBV6-5 to TRBJ1-2, with 10 bases fitting TRBD1. The CDR3 contains 15 residues. Germline-derived CDR1 and CDR2 are MNHEY and SVGAGI. CDR3 nucleotide sequence: TGTGTCAGCAGTTACCTAGGACAGGGGGACTACGGCTACACCTTC. This codes for CVSSYLGQGDYGYTF.

A word on this clonotype: A read error may produce the germline difference seen at one junction end. The chain has TRBV11-2 and TRBJ2-1; 11 nucleotides align to TRBD2. The CDR3 loop spans 15 amino acids. Germline CDR1 reads SGHAT; CDR2 reads FQNNGV. CDR3 sequence: CTSSFGSGGAGGQFF. In DNA form, the CDR3 reads TGTACCAGCAGCTTCGGTAGCGGGGGGGCCGGTGGGCAGTTCTTC.

In regard to this clonotype: The junction shows a germline mismatch at one end, possibly a read error. The chain links TRBV6-6 to TRBJ2-1; the match to TRBD2 covers 8 bases. This CDR3 is 17 amino acids long. CDR1 is MNHNY, CDR2 SVGAGI, per germline (reference sequence). CDR3 amino acids: CVSIYVPSGSKGNEQFF. Written as DNA, the CDR3 is TGTGTCAGCATTTACGTGCCTAGCGGGTCAAAGGGCAATGAGCAGTTCTTC.

The chain couples TRBV5-1 to TRBJ2-7; D remains ambiguous. Trimming cost V 4 bases and J 3 bases, with 5 bases left between them. Germline V lookup: CDR1 SGHRS, CDR2 YFSETQ. This CDR3 has 11 residues. The CDR3 nucleotides read TGCGCCAGCAGCGAGAACTACGAGCAGTACTTC. Protein sequence: CASSENYEQYF.

This clonotype was detected ten times or more. V and J are TRBV29-1 and TRBJ2-5, with a weak D call TRBD1 (6 bases). Germline lookup yields CDR1 SQVTM and CDR2 ANQGSEA. V gave up 5 bases and J gave up 5 bases, with 15 bases separating them. The CDR3 contains 13 residues. The CDR3 sequence is CSVSPGERETQYF. In DNA, the CDR3 is TGCAGCGTTAGCCCAGGGGAAAGGGAGACCCAGTACTTC.

The rearrangement uses TRBV12-3 or TRBV12-4 and TRBJ1-1, with a tentative D call TRBD1 (6 bases). This CDR3 is 14 amino acids long. The V and J ends lost 5 bases and 1 base respectively, with 11 bases between them. Here the CDR3 DNA reads TGTGCCAGCAGTCCAGGGACAAAGAACACTGAAGCTTTCTTT. Its translation: CASSPGTKNTEAFF.

The rearrangement links TRBV28 to TRBJ2-7; a weak D match, TRBD2 (7 bases). The CDR3 covers 11 residues. CDR1 and CDR2 (germline): MDHEN, SYDVKM. The CDR3 DNA sequence: TGTACCAACGGGGGGCAATACGAGCAGTACTTC. It is translated as CTNGGQYEQYF.

The chain carries TRBV6-5 and TRBJ1-4; D possibly corresponds to TRBD1 (6 bases). V lost 6 bases and J lost 4, with 15 bases in between. The V gene's germline CDR1 is MNHEY and CDR2 SVGAGI. The length of the CDR3 is 15 residues. The CDR3 region has the DNA TGTGCCAGCAGCCCCATGGGGGGCGGTAATGAAAAACTGTTTTTT. Amino acids: CASSPMGGGNEKLFF.

This clonotype showed up many times. CDR3 DNA: TGCAGCGTTGAGTCAGGGGACACCGGGGAGCTGTTTTTT. As protein: CSVESGDTGELFF. The V gene is TRBV29-1, the J gene TRBJ2-2; D perhaps matches TRBD1 (6 bases). This CDR3 spans 13 amino acids. V was trimmed by 3 bases and J by 3 bases, leaving 8 bases between them. CDR1 is SQVTM and CDR2 is ANQGSEA in the germline V gene.

This clonotype occurred a few times. A much more abundant neighbour one base away suggests this may be a read error. The rearrangement links TRBV20-1 to TRBJ1-5; weak D call: TRBD1 (5 bases). CDR1 is DFQATT and CDR2 is SNEGSKA in the germline V gene (reference sequence). V dropped 5 bases and J dropped 0 bases, with 14 bases sitting between them. This CDR3 has 15 amino acids. Here the CDR3 reads CSALGRVDSNQPQHF. The CDR3 DNA follows: TGCAGTGCTCTTGGCAGGGTCGATAGCAATCAGCCCCAGCATTTT.

Note on this clonotype: The CDR3 end shows no conserved phenylalanine or tryptophan, and so a read error is likely. The DNA is left out, because the CDR3 cannot be placed on it with certainty; the CDR3 is given as TCRdb lists it. V is TRBV11-1 and J is TRBJ2-1. The germline V gene encodes CDR1 SGHAT and CDR2 FQDESV (reference sequence). The CDR3 adds up to 11 amino acids, both ends counted. Here the CDR3 reads CPSSLDNEQLL.

This clonotype was recorded only once. The junction and the germline gene differ at one end; a read error may be behind it. The chain joins TRBV11-3 to TRBJ2-3; tentative D call: TRBD2 (5 bases). The CDR3 runs to 15 residues. Germline V gene sequence: CDR1 SGHNT, CDR2 YENEEA. DNA for the CDR3: TGTGCCAGTAGCCCCGGGGTAAACGGCACAGATACGCGGTATTTT. Encoded protein: CASSPGVNGTDTRYF.

Comments on this clonotype: This may come from a read error, since a much larger clone is one base off. The chain is built from TRBV6-1 and TRBJ1-5; possibly TRBD1 for D (5 bases). Trimming stripped 6 bases from V and 3 bases from J, with 18 bases between. Germline assignment: CDR1 MNHNS and CDR2 SASEGT. This CDR3 contains 16 residues. This CDR3 is CASSEKRQIINQPQHF. The CDR3 nucleotides are TGTGCCAGCAGCGAAAAACGACAGATCATCAATCAGCCCCAGCATTTT.

The sample holds one count of this clonotype. Possible read error: a much larger clone is one base away. The CDR3 nucleotides read TGTGCCAGCAGGAGGGTTTCGGTCCAAAAACAGTTCTTC. Amino acids: CASRRVSVQKQFF. V usage is TRBV6-1 and J usage is TRBJ2-1; tentative D call: TRBD2 (5 bases). The CDR3 is 13 residues long. Deletions cut 6 bases from V and 13 bases from J, with 19 bases between. Germline-derived CDR1 and CDR2 are MNHNS and SASEGT.

Concerning this clonotype: At one end, the junction sequence differs from germline, possibly due to a read error. The chain joins TRBV11-1 to TRBJ2-2; 7 positions agree with TRBD2. CDR1 is SGHAT, CDR2 FQDESV, per germline (reference sequence). This CDR3 is built from 14 residues. CDR3 DNA: TGTGCCAGAAGCGGGGAGGGGTACACCGGGGAACTGTTTTTT. This codes for CARSGEGYTGELFF.

Details on this clonotype: A read error may produce the germline difference seen at one junction end. The chain has TRBV11-3 and TRBJ2-5; 8 bases are a match to TRBD2. Germline-derived CDR1 and CDR2 are SGHNT and YENEEA. CDR3 length equals 13 residues. The CDR3 loop reads CTSSRGLAEIQYF. The CDR3 DNA follows: TGTACCAGCAGCCGCGGACTAGCAGAGATCCAGTACTTC.

Comments on this clonotype: At one end the junction does not follow the germline gene, possibly because of a read error. The chain has TRBV11-3 and TRBJ1-1, with D perhaps TRBD1 (6 bases). The germline V gene encodes CDR1 SGHNT and CDR2 YENEEA. The CDR3 runs to 13 residues. The CDR3 loop reads CASSQERGTEAFF. The CDR3 DNA follows: TGTGCTAGCAGCCAAGAAAGGGGGACTGAAGCTTTCTTT.

This clonotype appeared a few times. The chain links TRBV11-3 to TRBJ1-1; D is ambiguous. Germline-derived CDR1 and CDR2 are SGHNT and YENEEA. This CDR3 comprises 14 residues. V dropped 11 bases and J dropped 4 bases, with 20 bases sitting between them. CDR3 amino acids: CAGSLVLLGTEAFF. The CDR3 DNA follows: TGTGCCGGTAGCTTAGTATTGCTTGGCACTGAAGCTTTCTTT.

This chain connects TRBV20-1 to TRBJ1-1; the D gene is possibly TRBD1 (5 bases). Germline loops: CDR1 DFQATT, CDR2 SNEGSKA (reference sequence). CDR3 length: 14 residues. V lost 5 bases to trimming and J lost 5 bases, with 18 bases between them. CDR3 nucleotide sequence: TGCAGTGCTTGGGTGGCTCCCGGGGGGACTGAAGCTTTCTTT. As protein: CSAWVAPGGTEAFF.

The DNA for the CDR3 is TGTGCCAGCAGTTACTCCGAACCGGGACTTCAGATCTATAATTCACCCCTCCACTTT. Amino acid sequence: CASSYSEPGLQIYNSPLHF. This chain uses TRBV6-6 with TRBJ1-6; weak D call: TRBD1 (5 bases). V was clipped by 0 bases and J by 3 bases, with 18 bases between them. The CDR3 is 19 residues long. The V gene's germline CDR1 is MNHNY and CDR2 SVGAGI (reference sequence).

A note on this clonotype: A much larger clone differs by one base, so this may be a read error. The CDR3 sequence: CASSEQGWGYRGNQSQHF. The CDR3, as DNA: TGTGCCAGCAGTGAACAGGGCTGGGGATATAGGGGCAATCAGTCCCAGCATTTT. J is TRBJ1-5 and V is TRBV6-6, with a tentative D call TRBD1 (6 bases). Germline V gene lookup returns CDR1 MNHNY and CDR2 SVGAGI (reference sequence). This CDR3 is 18 amino acids long.

In regard to this clonotype: One end of the junction fails to match germline, which may point to a read error. The chain couples TRBV11-3 to TRBJ1-1; D is perhaps TRBD1 (6 bases). The CDR3 has 13 amino acids. Germline CDR1 reads SGHNT; CDR2 reads YENEEA. The CDR3 spells CAGSLEGGTEAFF. The CDR3 DNA reads TGCGCCGGCAGCTTAGAAGGGGGGACTGAAGCTTTCTTT. The full variable domain, in which reference TRBV11-3 and TRBJ1-1 provide the parts outside the CDR3, is EAGVVQSPRYKIIEKKQPVAFWCNPISGHNTLYWYLQNLGQGPELLIRYENEEAVDDSQLPKDRFSAERLKGVDSTLKIQPAELGDSAVYLCAGSLEGGTEAFFGQGTRLTVV.

J is TRBJ2-1 and V is TRBV14, with D perhaps matching TRBD2 (6 bases). Trimming cost V 4 bases and J 8 bases, with 15 bases left between them. This CDR3 spans 14 amino acids. Germline-derived CDR1 and CDR2 are SGHDN and FVKESK. CDR3 protein: CASSLSGTPHEQFF. Here the CDR3 DNA reads TGTGCCAGCAGCCTATCAGGGACTCCTCATGAGCAGTTCTTC.

Concerning this clonotype: The junction shows a germline mismatch at one end, possibly a read error. J is TRBJ2-2 and V is TRBV6-6; D might be TRBD2 (5 bases). Germline assignment: CDR1 MNHNY and CDR2 SVGAGI (reference sequence). This CDR3 is 14 amino acids long. CDR3 DNA: TGTGCCTGCACGACTATTTCGAACACAGGGGAGCTGTTTTTT. The encoded protein is CACTTISNTGELFF.

The rearrangement links TRBV6-1 to TRBJ2-2, with a possible D match to TRBD2 (6 bases). Trimming left V 9 bases short and J 0 bases short, with 8 bases between. This CDR3 has 13 residues. Germline V lookup: CDR1 MNHNS, CDR2 SASEGT. CDR3 residues: CARGGTNTGELFF. CDR3 sequence (DNA): TGTGCCAGGGGCGGGACGAACACCGGGGAGCTGTTTTTT.